A single TCR beta chain is shown here with its context. Its matching antigen is unknown. Trimming left V 5 bases short and J 0 bases short, with 11 bases between. Germline V lookup: CDR1 SGHVS, CDR2 FQNEAQ. The CDR3 runs 15 residues. This sample stems from a study of early T cells in non-severe SARS-CoV-2 infection. Whole-study results and caveats: Matching with VDJdb favored anti-spike CD8 responses (missing private and CD4 specificities).

Each cDNA molecule carried a unique molecular identifier. MiXCR, applied by TCRdb to the 5' RACE reads, yields one record per CDR3 protein. The sample gives approximately 56,000 distinct CDR3 sequences, roughly a tenth of which show up once; approximately 6.5% is in the top ten. Material for sequencing was whole blood. The origin of this receptor is an adult who was a healthcare worker with PCR-confirmed SARS-CoV-2 infection or an uninfected control (not recorded which). V gene TRBV7-8 combines with J gene TRBJ2-4; the D is unclear. The CDR3 region has the DNA TGTGCCAGCAGCCCAAACCTGCTAGCCAAAAACATTCAGTACTTC. Translating gives CASSPNLLAKNIQYF.